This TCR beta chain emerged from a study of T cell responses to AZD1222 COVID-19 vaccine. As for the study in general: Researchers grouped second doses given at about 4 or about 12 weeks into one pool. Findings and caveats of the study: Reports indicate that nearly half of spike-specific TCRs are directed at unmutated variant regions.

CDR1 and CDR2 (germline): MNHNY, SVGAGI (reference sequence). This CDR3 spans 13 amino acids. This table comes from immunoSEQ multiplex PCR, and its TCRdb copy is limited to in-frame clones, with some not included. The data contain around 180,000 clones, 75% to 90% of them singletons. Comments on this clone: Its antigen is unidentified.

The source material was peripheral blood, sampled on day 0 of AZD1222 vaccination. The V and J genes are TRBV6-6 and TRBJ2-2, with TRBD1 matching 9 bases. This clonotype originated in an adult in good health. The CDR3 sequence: CATGTGRSGELFF. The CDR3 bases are TGTGCTACCGGGACAGGGAGATCCGGGGAGCTGTTTTTT.